The 7 T cell receptor beta chains below were found in one sample sequenced in a study of blood T cell repertoires in COVID-19. The method was immunoSEQ multiplex PCR; TCRdb's version includes in-frame clones alone and lacks a portion of them. The sample contains some 180,000 clones, 70% to 90% of which appear only once. The specimen was PBMCs or T cells enriched from blood (not recorded which). All receptors come from a woman in her forties in a cohort exposed to, infected with or recovered from COVID-19 (not recorded which).

The chain joins TRBV11-3 to TRBJ2-7; the match to TRBD1 covers 9 bases. This CDR3 comprises 14 residues. CDR1 is SGHNT and CDR2 is YENEEA in the germline V gene. The ends lost 5 bases at V and 2 bases at J; junction bases unmatched: 4. CDR3 coding DNA: TGTGCCAGCAGCGCCCGGGACAGGGCCTACGAGCAGTACTTC. Translation: CASSARDRAYEQYF.

The rearrangement links TRBV9 to TRBJ2-5, with 10 bases that match TRBD2. Losses at the gene ends were 0 bases for V and 4 bases for J; bases not matched to a gene: 6. The CDR3 is 16 amino acids. Germline assignment: CDR1 SGDLS and CDR2 YYNGEE. The CDR3 here is CASSVDQRGGPETQYF. The DNA for the CDR3 is TGTGCCAGCAGCGTAGATCAGCGGGGGGGCCCAGAGACCCAGTACTTC.

The rearrangement joins TRBV29-1 to TRBJ2-7; 13 bases are shared with TRBD2. CDR3 size: 13 residues. CDR1 and CDR2 (germline): SQVTM, ANQGSEA. V lost 7 bases, J lost 6 bases, and 6 bases stayed unmatched. CDR3 amino acids: CSGGTSGMSEQYF. In DNA form, the CDR3 reads TGCAGCGGGGGGACTAGCGGGATGAGCGAGCAGTACTTC.

The chain carries TRBV18 and TRBJ1-4, with TRBD1 matching 8 bases. V lost 0 bases, J lost 7 bases, and 28 bases stayed unmatched. The germline V gene encodes CDR1 KGHSH and CDR2 LQKENI. The CDR3 loop spans 23 amino acids. The CDR3 sequence: CASSPPLRGLLNQPPVVGEKLFF. CDR3 in DNA: TGTGCCAGCTCACCACCCCTCAGGGGGCTCCTCAATCAACCCCCTGTCGTAGGTGAAAAACTGTTTTTT.

The chain's CDR3 is CASSFSRANTEAFF. The DNA for the CDR3 is TGTGCCAGCAGTTTCTCGCGGGCGAACACTGAAGCTTTCTTT. The chain couples TRBV27 to TRBJ1-1; no clear D gene. CDR1 is MNHEY and CDR2 is SMNVEV in the germline V gene (reference sequence). The CDR3 sequence is 14 residues long. Trimming stripped 3 bases from V and 1 base from J, with 9 bases between.

The rearrangement links TRBV9 to TRBJ2-7, with 7 bases matching TRBD2. Germline loops: CDR1 SGDLS, CDR2 YYNGEE. The V and J ends lost 0 bases and 5 bases, in that order; junction bases with no gene match: 2. CDR3 length equals 13 residues. The CDR3 DNA reads as TGTGCCAGCAGCGTAGCTCTAGCGGACGAGCAGTACTTC. Its protein is CASSVALADEQYF.

V and J are TRBV18 and TRBJ1-1, with 7 bases identical to TRBD1. Looked up from germline, CDR1 is KGHSH and CDR2 is LQKENI. With 4 bases clipped from V and 3 bases from J, the junction kept 11 bases outside the gene matches. This CDR3 has 16 residues. CDR3 nucleotides: TGTGCCAGCTCACTTCACCTTACAGGGGTATACACTGAAGCTTTCTTT. It is translated as CASSLHLTGVYTEAFF.